This T cell receptor beta chain derives from a study of T-cell memory formation after mild COVID-19. From germline, CDR1 is SQVTM and CDR2 ANQGSEA. The germline V and J ends were trimmed by 4 bases and 5 bases, with 11 bases remaining between them. The CDR3 length is 12 residues. TCRdb re-called the 5' RACE reads with MiXCR, one entry per CDR3 protein. The sample has 110,000 or so distinct CDR3 sequences, around 17% seen once. This clonotype originated in a man aged 18 to 29 who had mild COVID-19 (a few samples of this study predate the infection). Cell type and time point are not known. The chain couples TRBV29-1 to TRBJ1-1; the D gene is possibly TRBD1 (6 bases). The sequenced sample consisted of PBMCs or a T cell subset sorted from them (not recorded which). The CDR3 here is CSVVKGGTEAFF. In DNA, the CDR3 is TGCAGCGTTGTGAAGGGGGGGACTGAAGCTTTCTTT.